These 18 T cell receptor beta chains share one sample of origin, sequenced in a study of vaccination and CD4 T cells after COVID-19 (dated by TCRdb to the early 2020s). Receptors were amplified or captured by PCR. The sequencer listed for this sample is Illumina iSeq 100. DNA from cultured CD4+ T cells underwent TCR sequencing with the Oncomine TCR Beta short-read assay at the Johns Hopkins FTIC core. Through fastp at Q25 and MiXCR, TCRdb rebuilt clones from the public reads, retaining in-frame beta chains. Every entry covers one CDR3 protein and lists the most common genes and DNA from its rows. A total of under 30,000 distinct CDR3 sequences appear in this sample, around two fifths of them only once. Of the sample, just over 7% falls within the top ten clones. No antigens are known for them. In the paper's terms, the treatment or condition label means: roughly ten-day PBMC culture with coronavirus spike peptide pools or control peptides (ViraFEST assay).

The sample was CD4+ T cells from blood, cultured in vitro. The receptor source for this set is a human donor who had recovered from COVID-19.

This clonotype was observed a few times. The rearrangement links TRBV7-3 to TRBJ2-7; TRBD1 matches at 10 bases. The CDR3 contains 14 residues. The germline CDR1 and CDR2 sequences are SGHTA and FQGTGA. After removal of 5 bases from V and 5 bases from J, the junction contained 6 bases not matched to a gene. CDR3 region: CASSQGQGFHEQYF. As DNA, the CDR3 is TGTGCCAGCAGCCAGGGACAGGGGTTCCACGAGCAGTACTTC.

This rearrangement joins TRBV7-2 to TRBJ2-7, with a possible D match to TRBD2 (7 bases). Trimming removed 5 bases from V and 1 base from J, with 15 bases in between. Germline V CDR1 and CDR2: SGHTA, FQGNSA. The CDR3 is 15 amino acids. The CDR3 reads CASSRGGGTSYEQYF. The CDR3 DNA reads as TGTGCCAGCAGCCGAGGGGGGGGTACTTCCTACGAGCAGTACTTC.

In this sample, this clonotype turned up a few times. The chain links TRBV6-1 to TRBJ2-3, with a tentative D call TRBD1 (6 bases). Germline loops: CDR1 MNHNS, CDR2 SASEGT. This CDR3 region has 15 residues. Trimming cost V 6 bases and J 2 bases, with 15 bases left between them. Written as DNA, the CDR3 is TGTGCCAGCAGCCGCACAGGGTGGGACACAGATACGCAGTATTTT. Translated, it gives CASSRTGWDTDTQYF.

This clonotype was observed a handful of times. The chain recombines TRBV28 with TRBJ1-2; unclear D gene. CDR1 and CDR2 from the germline V gene are MDHEN and SYDVKM. The CDR3 is made up of 12 amino acids. V was shortened by 5 bases and J by 5 bases, with 9 bases between the two germline ends. The CDR3 is CASSANRYGYTF. The CDR3 nucleotides are TGTGCCAGCAGTGCAAACAGATATGGCTACACCTTC.

V is TRBV30 and J is TRBJ2-1; D gene unclear. There are 14 residues in the CDR3. Germline V gene lookup returns CDR1 GTSNPN and CDR2 SVGIG (reference sequence). V was trimmed by 0 bases and J by 0 bases, leaving 6 bases between them. CDR3 in amino acids: CAWSVLSSYNEQFF. In nucleotides, the CDR3 is TGTGCCTGGAGTGTCTTAAGCTCCTACAATGAGCAGTTCTTC.

This clonotype appeared a few times. The chain has TRBV6-1 and TRBJ1-5, with 8 bases lining up with TRBD1. CDR1 is MNHNS, CDR2 SASEGT, per germline. Trimming cost V 5 bases and J 2 bases; bases outside gene matches: 11. This CDR3 has 17 amino acids. The CDR3 DNA follows: TGTGCCAGCAGTCCACGAGGACAGGGTCGGGGCAATCAGCCCCAGCATTTT. Its protein product is CASSPRGQGRGNQPQHF.

This clonotype turned up a few times. For the CDR3, the DNA is TGCAGTGCTAGTGTGGGGGGAGGCAATCAGCCCCAGCATTTT. Translated: CSASVGGGNQPQHF. The genes are TRBV20-1 and TRBJ1-5, with D possibly TRBD1 on 5 matching bases. The V gene lost 3 bases and the J gene lost 2 bases, with 11 bases spanning the gap. The germline V gene has CDR1 DFQATT and CDR2 SNEGSKA (reference sequence). The CDR3 runs to 14 residues.

The chain joins TRBV20-1 to TRBJ2-7, with no clear D. The CDR3 is 11 residues long. The V end lost 6 bases, the J end lost 2 bases, and 8 bases lay between the germline ends. Germline-derived CDR1 and CDR2 are DFQATT and SNEGSKA (reference sequence). This CDR3 is CSARKAYEQYF. In DNA, the CDR3 is TGCAGTGCGAGGAAGGCCTACGAGCAGTACTTC.

The chain links TRBV2 to TRBJ2-7; D is ambiguous. This CDR3 comprises 12 residues. Germline lookup yields CDR1 SNHLY and CDR2 FYNNEI. V was cut by 7 bases and J by 4 bases, with 11 bases left in between. DNA of the CDR3: TGTGCCAGCACCATGATTGGGTACGAGCAGTACTTC. Encoded protein: CASTMIGYEQYF. Full variable domain (rest looked up from reference TRBV2 and TRBJ2-7): EPEVTQTPSHQVTQMGQEVILRCVPISNHLYFYWYRQILGQKVEFLVSFYNNEISEKSEIFDDQFSVERPDGSNFTLKIRSTKLEDSAMYFCASTMIGYEQYFGPGTRLTVT.

The rearrangement uses TRBV14 and TRBJ2-7; D is undetermined. V shed 6 bases and J shed 0 bases, with 6 bases lying between them. The germline CDR1 and CDR2 sequences are SGHDN and FVKESK. This CDR3 has 12 amino acids. CDR3 protein: CASRALSYEQYF. The CDR3, as DNA: TGTGCCAGCAGGGCCCTCTCCTACGAGCAGTACTTC.

The chain is built from TRBV10-3 and TRBJ1-5; a weak D match, TRBD1 (5 bases). This CDR3 has 14 residues. Germline CDR1 ENHRY, CDR2 SYGVKD. The V gene lost 6 bases and the J gene lost 7 bases, with 16 bases spanning the gap. The CDR3 nucleotides are TGTGCCATCAGCATGGACACCGAGGGACAGCCCCAGCATTTT. Translated, it gives CAISMDTEGQPQHF.

The rearrangement uses TRBV2 and TRBJ2-3; TRBD2 matches at 7 bases. V was pared by 9 bases and J by 2 bases, with 5 bases of the junction left unmatched. The length of the CDR3 is 13 residues. CDR1 is SNHLY, CDR2 FYNNEI, per germline. Here the CDR3 DNA reads TGTGCCAGTCGAGCGGGGATCACAGATACGCAGTATTTT. Protein product: CASRAGITDTQYF.

The chain uses TRBV6-2 or TRBV6-3 and TRBJ2-7; TRBD2 matches at 11 bases. The CDR3 has 16 amino acids. The J segment lost 0 bases and the V segment lost 7 bases, leaving 8 bases of the junction unmatched. Germline values: CDR1 MNHEY, CDR2 SVGEGT. Written as DNA, the CDR3 is TGTGCCAGCAACGGACTAGCGGGTCTTTTCTCCTACGAGCAGTACTTC. Amino acids: CASNGLAGLFSYEQYF.

Concerning this clonotype itself: The limits of the CDR3 on the DNA are not certain, so only TCRdb's listed CDR3 is given. The gene calls are TRBV21-1 and TRBJ2-7; the table calls TRBD1, which could not be checked here. TRBV21-1 is a listed pseudogene. The CDR3 is 22 residues long, ends included. The CDR3: CASTNQTSMYLCASISRGEQYF.

CDR3 sequence reads: CSARELADTDTQYF. The CDR3 bases are TGCAGTGCTAGAGAACTAGCGGACACAGATACGCAGTATTTT. The chain carries TRBV20-1 and TRBJ2-3, with 8 bases matching TRBD2. The CDR3 loop spans 14 amino acids. Trimming cost V 0 bases and J 2 bases; bases outside gene matches: 1. Germline V gene data show CDR1 as DFQATT and CDR2 as SNEGSKA (reference sequence).

This clonotype was found a few times. The chain carries TRBV20-1 and TRBJ1-5, with D possibly matching TRBD1 (5 bases). CDR1 is DFQATT, CDR2 SNEGSKA, per germline (reference sequence). V lost 1 base, J lost 0 bases, and 13 bases lay in between. CDR3 length: 16 amino acids. DNA for the CDR3: TGCAGTGCTAGAGTAGGAGGAAGGGGTAGCAATCAGCCCCAGCATTTT. Translated, it gives CSARVGGRGSNQPQHF.

The J gene is TRBJ2-2, the V gene TRBV7-8; D gene uncertain. Trimming removed 3 bases from V and 4 bases from J, with 9 bases in between. This CDR3 spans 14 amino acids. The germline CDR1 and CDR2 sequences are SGHVS and FQNEAQ. The DNA of the CDR3 is TGTGCCAGCAGCTTCTGGGAACGCACCGGGGAGCTGTTTTTT. It is translated as CASSFWERTGELFF. The entire variable domain, with the rest obtained from reference TRBV7-8 and TRBJ2-2, is as follows: GAGVSQSPRYKVAKRGQDVALRCDPISGHVSLFWYQQALGQGPEFLTYFQNEAQLDKSGLPSDRFFAERPEGSVSTLKIQRTQQEDSAVYLCASSFWERTGELFFGEGSRLTVL.

This clonotype was counted between two and nine times. The genes are TRBV6-1 and TRBJ2-7; 9 positions match TRBD1. J gave up 3 bases and V 2 bases, and 11 bases lay outside the gene matches. The CDR3 runs to 17 residues. Looked up from germline, CDR1 is MNHNS and CDR2 is SASEGT. The CDR3 coding sequence is TGTGCCAGCAGTGAAATGAGAGGGGGGACAGGGTACTACGAGCAGTACTTC. This codes for CASSEMRGGTGYYEQYF.